The 7 T cell receptor beta chains in this list originate from one sample, sequenced in a study of CD8+ T cells in alopecia areata. Investigators isolated RNA and reverse transcribed it into cDNA to act as the sequencing template. TCRdb's copy holds only in-frame clones and misses some; the assay was immunoSEQ multiplex PCR. The table includes 65,000 to 70,000 clones, roughly 61% detected once. The source was CD8+ T cells sorted from blood, collected at week 0. Receptor source: a human donor with alopecia areata.

This clone was picked up one time. The rearrangement uses TRBV28 and TRBJ2-7, with a weak D call TRBD1 (5 bases). Germline V lookup: CDR1 MDHEN, CDR2 SYDVKM. The CDR3 runs to 11 residues. The ends were cut back, 5 bases at V and 10 bases at J, with 12 bases in the middle. CDR3 DNA sequence: TGTGCCAGCAGTCCTGACAGTCATCAGTACTTC. Translated, it gives CASSPDSHQYF.

The chain combines TRBV27 with TRBJ2-7; 8 positions match TRBD1. Germline CDR1 is MNHEY and CDR2 is SMNVEV (reference sequence). The CDR3 runs to 15 residues. The J segment lost 4 bases and the V segment lost 6 bases, leaving 11 bases of the junction unmatched. CDR3 loop: CASSPTGDALYEQYF. CDR3 DNA: TGTGCCAGCAGCCCGACAGGGGACGCCCTTTACGAGCAGTACTTC.

The chain recombines TRBV7-2 with TRBJ2-3, with no clear D. The CDR3 loop spans 14 amino acids. CDR1 and CDR2 from the germline V gene are SGHTA and FQGNSA. Trimming removed 1 base from V and 3 bases from J, with 8 bases in between. The CDR3 nucleotides are TGTGCCAGCAGCTTAGTTCGGGTTACAGATACGCAGTATTTT. Protein product: CASSLVRVTDTQYF. The full variable domain, in which reference TRBV7-2 and TRBJ2-3 provide the parts outside the CDR3, is GAGVSQSPSNKVTEKGKDVELRCDPISGHTALYWYRQSLGQGLEFLIYFQGNSAPDKSGLPSDRFSAERTGGSVSTLTIQRTQQEDSAVYLCASSLVRVTDTQYFGPGTRLTVL.

The rearrangement joins TRBV30 to TRBJ2-1, with 10 bases that match TRBD2. Losses at the gene ends were 2 bases for V and 6 bases for J; bases not matched to a gene: 7. Germline values: CDR1 GTSNPN, CDR2 SVGIG (reference sequence). This CDR3 region has 15 residues. The CDR3 sequence: CAWSFLAGALNEQFF. CDR3 coding DNA: TGTGCCTGGAGTTTCCTAGCGGGAGCTCTCAATGAGCAGTTCTTC.

This clone was picked up a small number of times. J is TRBJ2-7 and V is TRBV29-1; perhaps TRBD1 as D (5 bases). With 4 bases removed from V and 6 bases from J, the gap between germline ends came to 7 bases. The CDR3 extends over 10 amino acids. Per germline, CDR1 SQVTM and CDR2 ANQGSEA. CDR3 DNA sequence: TGCAGCGTTGTAGGGGCCGAGCAGTACTTC. Protein: CSVVGAEQYF.

V and J are TRBV27 and TRBJ1-6; 9 bases are a match to TRBD1. CDR3 size: 11 residues. V shed 9 bases, J shed 14 bases, and the junction held 5 bases outside the gene matches. CDR1 and CDR2 from the germline V gene are MNHEY and SMNVEV (reference sequence). The CDR3 spells CASGQGLALHF. For the CDR3, the DNA is TGTGCCAGTGGACAGGGGCTGGCCCTCCACTTT.

To note about this clone: At one end the junction does not follow the germline gene, possibly because of a read error. The gene calls are TRBV5-1 and TRBJ2-5; maybe TRBD2 (6 bases). This CDR3 is 14 amino acids long. Germline V gene sequence: CDR1 SGHRS, CDR2 YFSETQ. CDR3: CASSLMAGQETQYF. CDR3 nucleotide sequence: TGTGCCAGCAGCTTGATGGCGGGACAAGAGACCCAGTACTTC.